This T cell receptor (beta chain) originates from a study of blood T cell repertoires in COVID-19. Study details: Donors in the United States, Italy and Spain gave samples during acute or convalescent COVID-19. The cDNA or gDNA used as material had been derived from T cells, B-cell-depleted T cells, or PBMCs.

Study processing details: Amplification from reference gene primers served as the basis for estimated nucleated cell counts. Assay used: immunoSEQ multiplex PCR; TCRdb lists only in-frame clones, some missing. V and J calls and clone size come straight from that table; D and trimming were deduced from the DNA. The sample includes 180,000 or so clones, 82% seen only once; the top ten take approximately 6.9%. This CDR3 has 14 amino acids. The V gene end was trimmed by 7 bases and the J gene end by 5 bases; junction bases not matched to a gene: 9. Looked up from germline, CDR1 is SGHDT and CDR2 is YYEEEE.

The TCR comes from a human donor with acute or convalescent COVID-19. The donor label of this sample is uncertain. The rearrangement links TRBV5-6 to TRBJ2-3; 8 bases agree with TRBD2. The sample consisted of peripheral blood. The CDR3 DNA reads TGTGCCAGCCGGCGAGCGGGAGTGGTAGATACGCAGTATTTT. It encodes CASRRAGVVDTQYF.